These T cell receptor beta chains were read from a single sample in a study of T cell clusters in autoimmune cytopenias. With the multiplex PCR reads reprocessed, TCRdb shows one record per CDR3 protein and no DNA. The sample table includes about 14,000 distinct CDR3 sequences. This sample also belongs to another study, concerning T cell repertoires in aging, cancer and after chemotherapy.

Sequenced: peripheral blood. These receptors came from a human donor in good health. CDR3s include the opening cysteine and the closing phenylalanine or tryptophan. Clone size is given for some rows only: seen once, a few or many times, or a class if the clone is expanded.

clone_size: -
cdr3_length: 15
j_call: TRBJ2-7
v_call: TRBV27
cdr3_aa: CASSPTSLGSGEQYF

clone_size: -
cdr3_length: 14
j_call: TRBJ2-2
v_call: TRBV24-1
cdr3_aa: CAPRGKGNTGELFF

clone_size: medium-sized
cdr3_length: 15
j_call: TRBJ2-7
v_call: TRBV29-1
cdr3_aa: CSVDLKKGGLGQQYF

clone_size: -
cdr3_length: 16
j_call: TRBJ2-5
v_call: TRBV30
cdr3_aa: CAWNPLDSAGEETQYF

clone_size: -
cdr3_length: 17
j_call: TRBJ1-3
v_call: TRBV11-1
cdr3_aa: CASSSAPGQTSGNTIYF

clone_size: medium-sized
cdr3_length: 12
j_call: TRBJ2-2
v_call: TRBV30
cdr3_aa: CASAWIGGELFF

clone_size: -
cdr3_length: 15
j_call: TRBJ2-3
v_call: TRBV27
cdr3_aa: CASSTPGQGADTQYF

clone_size: -
cdr3_length: 12
j_call: TRBJ2-7
v_call: TRBV30
cdr3_aa: CAWQESFYEQYF

clone_size: -
cdr3_length: 14
j_call: TRBJ1-2
v_call: TRBV19
cdr3_aa: CALVPTGQGPGYTF

clone_size: -
cdr3_length: 12
j_call: TRBJ2-7
v_call: TRBV27
cdr3_aa: CASSVDSYEQYF

clone_size: -
cdr3_length: 15
j_call: TRBJ2-7
v_call: TRBV7-9
cdr3_aa: CASSLTGTPSGEQYF

clone_size: medium-sized
cdr3_length: 15
j_call: TRBJ1-1
v_call: TRBV29-1
cdr3_aa: CSGSRGLPGVGEAFF

clone_size: medium-sized
cdr3_length: 13
j_call: TRBJ2-2
v_call: TRBV29-1
cdr3_aa: CSVVGSGTGELFF

clone_size: -
cdr3_length: 11
j_call: TRBJ2-7
v_call: TRBV11-1
cdr3_aa: CASSLDGEQYF

clone_size: -
cdr3_length: 15
j_call: TRBJ2-7
v_call: TRBV12-3/TRBV12-4
cdr3_aa: CATRPTQGSSYEQYF

clone_size: -
cdr3_length: 14
j_call: TRBJ1-1
v_call: TRBV6-2/TRBV6-3
cdr3_aa: CASVFGGKNTEAFF

clone_size: -
cdr3_length: 13
j_call: TRBJ2-7
v_call: TRBV19
cdr3_aa: CASSIIGTYEQYF

clone_size: -
cdr3_length: 13
j_call: TRBJ1-2
v_call: TRBV19
cdr3_aa: CASSYGSHYGYTF

clone_size: -
cdr3_length: 14
j_call: TRBJ2-5
v_call: TRBV5-4
cdr3_aa: CASSSAGQGETQYF

clone_size: -
cdr3_length: 13
j_call: TRBJ2-1
v_call: TRBV7-2
cdr3_aa: CASSLVAGGPNFF

clone_size: -
cdr3_length: 13
j_call: TRBJ1-4
v_call: TRBV30
cdr3_aa: CAWGRDTNEKLFF

clone_size: -
cdr3_length: 16
j_call: TRBJ2-1
v_call: TRBV12-3/TRBV12-4
cdr3_aa: CASSERGLAGGNEQFF

clone_size: -
cdr3_length: 12
j_call: TRBJ1-2
v_call: TRBV4-1
cdr3_aa: CASSQGTYGYTF

clone_size: medium-sized
cdr3_length: 13
j_call: TRBJ2-1
v_call: TRBV15
cdr3_aa: CATSRDIGDEQFF

clone_size: -
cdr3_length: 15
j_call: TRBJ2-1
v_call: TRBV27
cdr3_aa: CASSLWASGSSEQFF

clone_size: -
cdr3_length: 15
j_call: TRBJ2-1
v_call: TRBV19
cdr3_aa: CASSIGGGTGNEQFF

clone_size: medium-sized
cdr3_length: 15
j_call: TRBJ2-1
v_call: TRBV6-1
cdr3_aa: CASLGRTSRYNEQFF

clone_size: -
cdr3_length: 15
j_call: TRBJ2-1
v_call: TRBV6-1
cdr3_aa: CASSGAAGGDNEQFF

clone_size: -
cdr3_length: 14
j_call: TRBJ2-2
v_call: TRBV7-9
cdr3_aa: CASLQGAGTGELFF

clone_size: -
cdr3_length: 17
j_call: TRBJ1-1
v_call: TRBV6-1
cdr3_aa: CASSEATFGGLNTEAFF

clone_size: -
cdr3_length: 15
j_call: TRBJ2-1
v_call: TRBV18
cdr3_aa: CASSPHAGVNEEQFF

clone_size: -
cdr3_length: 13
j_call: TRBJ2-2
v_call: TRBV6-5
cdr3_aa: CASSYFGRRELFF

clone_size: -
cdr3_length: 12
j_call: TRBJ2-3
v_call: TRBV7-2
cdr3_aa: CASSKQSDTQYF

clone_size: medium-sized
cdr3_length: 11
j_call: TRBJ1-2
v_call: TRBV29-1
cdr3_aa: CSVRTVYGYTF

clone_size: -
cdr3_length: 14
j_call: TRBJ1-6
v_call: TRBV6-1
cdr3_aa: CASSEGAGSSPLHF

clone_size: -
cdr3_length: 16
j_call: TRBJ2-7
v_call: TRBV15
cdr3_aa: CATSSLPRTGRYEQYF

clone_size: -
cdr3_length: 18
j_call: TRBJ2-6
v_call: TRBV5-1
cdr3_aa: CASSLDPAGGWGANVLTF

clone_size: -
cdr3_length: 15
j_call: TRBJ2-1
v_call: TRBV6-1
cdr3_aa: CASGPGQGPYNEQFF

clone_size: medium-sized
cdr3_length: 11
j_call: TRBJ2-4
v_call: TRBV29-1
cdr3_aa: CSVGDSPGAYF

clone_size: -
cdr3_length: 14
j_call: TRBJ2-3
v_call: TRBV27
cdr3_aa: CASYPGQMTDTQYF

clone_size: -
cdr3_length: 13
j_call: TRBJ1-1
v_call: TRBV6-5
cdr3_aa: CASSYWENTEAFF

clone_size: -
cdr3_length: 15
j_call: TRBJ2-1
v_call: TRBV11-1
cdr3_aa: CASSLAAHSYNEQFF

clone_size: -
cdr3_length: 14
j_call: TRBJ2-2
v_call: TRBV18
cdr3_aa: CASSPPRNTGELFF

clone_size: -
cdr3_length: 16
j_call: TRBJ2-4
v_call: TRBV11-3
cdr3_aa: CVSSLRGARGVGIQYF

clone_size: -
cdr3_length: 16
j_call: TRBJ2-1
v_call: TRBV19
cdr3_aa: CASRPTSGRAGIEQFF

clone_size: -
cdr3_length: 12
j_call: TRBJ2-1
v_call: TRBV30
cdr3_aa: CAWSPTGAEQFF

clone_size: -
cdr3_length: 15
j_call: TRBJ2-3
v_call: TRBV13
cdr3_aa: CASSTSDRATDTQYF

clone_size: -
cdr3_length: 18
j_call: TRBJ2-1
v_call: TRBV18
cdr3_aa: CASSPGGTSGLGHNEQFF

clone_size: -
cdr3_length: 15
j_call: TRBJ2-7
v_call: TRBV27
cdr3_aa: CASKTPGSLPHEQYF

clone_size: -
cdr3_length: 15
j_call: TRBJ2-1
v_call: TRBV5-1
cdr3_aa: CASSPTSGNYNEQFF

clone_size: -
cdr3_length: 15
j_call: TRBJ1-4
v_call: TRBV19
cdr3_aa: CASTPQTASNEKLFF

clone_size: -
cdr3_length: 11
j_call: TRBJ2-5
v_call: TRBV19
cdr3_aa: CASSPPQTQYF